This TCR beta chain was identified during a study of blood T cell repertoires in COVID-19. Across the study: Samples of COVID-19 (acute and convalescent) were obtained from the United States, Italy and Spain.

This clone was observed a single time. In the study's own analysis: Reference gene primer amplification yielded estimated nucleated cell counts. Sequencing was performed with immunoSEQ multiplex PCR; in TCRdb, only in-frame clones are kept and a portion is missing. The DNA gave D and trimming, while V, J and clone size come from that table. The sample has approximately 250,000 clones; approximately 86% are singletons. V shed 4 bases, J shed 2 bases, and the junction held 2 bases outside the gene matches. The germline V gene encodes CDR1 SGHRS and CDR2 YFSETQ. This CDR3 is built from 14 residues. During active infection, Seattle patients enrolled and were then monitored through disease.

What was sequenced was peripheral blood. The chain combines TRBV5-1 with TRBJ1-3; 8 bases align to TRBD1. This TCR derives from a woman in her 70s with COVID-19, enrolled during active disease. In DNA, the CDR3 is TGCGCCAGCAGCGGACAGGGTCCTGGAAACACCATATATTTT. Protein: CASSGQGPGNTIYF.